This T cell receptor (beta chain) was recorded in a study of blood T cells in healthy people across ages. Germline assignment: CDR1 MNHEY and CDR2 SVGEGT. The J segment lost 4 bases and the V segment lost 6 bases, leaving 8 bases of the junction unmatched. This CDR3 has 14 amino acids. The second PCR ran about 6 to 12 cycles with a sample-barcoded 5' primer and J-beta primers. Every cDNA molecule carried a tag from a template-switch adaptor bearing 12 random nucleotides. TCRdb reanalysed the 5' RACE reads using MiXCR and keeps one entry per CDR3 protein. The sample includes more than 700,000 distinct CDR3 sequences, 46% of them seen just once.

This chain connects TRBV6-2 or TRBV6-3 to TRBJ2-7; 8 bases align to TRBD2. Sequencing input: blood. This receptor was obtained from an elderly man in good health. The DNA for the CDR3 is TGTGCCAGCAGGGGGACTAGATATGGTTACGAGCAGTACTTC. This translates into CASRGTRYGYEQYF.